One and the same sample provided the 9 T cell receptor beta chains below, sequenced in a study of Ad26.COV2.S vaccination and SARS-CoV-2 variants. Method: immunoSEQ multiplex PCR; TCRdb's copy keeps in-frame clones and lacks some. Counted here are roughly 300,000 clones, approximately 90% occurring once; the ten biggest clones make up approximately 4.5%. Treatment indicated: roughly 19 received Ad26.COV2.S at low or high dose, single or two shots; 5 received placebo; per-sample allocation not given. Following the first vaccine or placebo injection, samples were taken on day 63. This specimen was peripheral blood, taken in a trial of Ad26.COV2.S vaccine versus placebo. The origin of the receptors is a person aged 18 to 65 who received the Ad26.COV2.S COVID-19 vaccine or a placebo.

J is TRBJ2-3 and V is TRBV3-1 (or the pseudogene TRBV3-2); TRBD2 matches at 8 bases. Germline CDR1 is LGHDT and CDR2 is YNNKEL (reference sequence). This CDR3 has 13 amino acids. The V and J ends lost 8 bases and 4 bases, in that order; junction bases with no gene match: 5. This CDR3 reads CASREGRSDTQYF. DNA for the CDR3: TGTGCCAGCCGGGAGGGCCGGTCAGATACGCAGTATTTT.

The J gene is TRBJ2-7, the V gene TRBV2, with TRBD1 as a possible D gene (6 bases). Germline values: CDR1 SNHLY, CDR2 FYNNEI. The CDR3 extends over 14 amino acids. V was clipped by 8 bases and J by 3 bases, with 17 bases between them. The CDR3 bases are TGTGCCAGCTCCTTCGACAGGACGCTCTACGAGCAGTACTTC. It yields the protein CASSFDRTLYEQYF.

The chain couples TRBV27 to TRBJ2-7; D might be TRBD1 (5 bases). Germline-derived CDR1 and CDR2 are MNHEY and SMNVEV (reference sequence). Trimming stripped 3 bases from V and 0 bases from J, with 9 bases between. This CDR3 contains 14 residues. CDR3 protein: CASSLKGFSYEQYF. CDR3 DNA sequence: TGTGCCAGCAGTTTGAAGGGGTTCTCCTACGAGCAGTACTTC.

The V gene is TRBV10-3, the J gene TRBJ2-7, with D uncertain. The CDR3 consists of 13 residues. Germline assignment: CDR1 ENHRY and CDR2 SYGVKD. The germline V and J ends were trimmed by 3 bases and 3 bases, with 9 bases remaining between them. CDR3 DNA sequence: TGTGCCATCAGTGATGGGTTCAGCTACGAGCAGTACTTC. Its translation: CAISDGFSYEQYF.

Comment on this clone: At the DNA level, this CDR3 is encoded by other sequences in the same sample as well. The chain employs TRBV9 and TRBJ1-3, with D possibly being TRBD1 (6 bases). Trimming stripped 4 bases from V and 1 base from J, with 9 bases between. Germline lookup yields CDR1 SGDLS and CDR2 YYNGEE. This CDR3 region has 14 residues. The CDR3 region has the DNA TGTGCCAGCAGCCCCCAGGGGTCTGGAAACACCATATATTTT. Its translation is CASSPQGSGNTIYF.

The chain employs TRBV19 and TRBJ1-6; D gene ambiguous. Trimming left V 5 bases short and J 0 bases short, with 17 bases between. The CDR3 is 18 amino acids. Germline loops: CDR1 LNHDA, CDR2 SQIVND (reference sequence). The CDR3: CASSGGDGPSSYNSPLHF. The CDR3 DNA reads as TGTGCCAGTAGTGGAGGAGACGGACCAAGCTCCTATAATTCACCCCTCCACTTT.

The genes are TRBV19 and TRBJ2-2; a possible D gene is TRBD1 (6 bases). Germline V gene data show CDR1 as LNHDA and CDR2 as SQIVND (reference sequence). The length of the CDR3 is 15 residues. The V gene lost 4 bases and the J gene lost 0 bases, with 9 bases spanning the gap. The CDR3 DNA follows: TGTGCCAGTAGTAGGTCAGGGGCGAACACCGGGGAGCTGTTTTTT. It encodes CASSRSGANTGELFF. The full variable domain, completed using reference TRBV19 and TRBJ2-2, is DGGITQSPKYLFRKEGQNVTLSCEQNLNHDAMYWYRQDPGQGLRLIYYSQIVNDFQKGDIAEGYSVSREKKESFPLTVTSAQKNPTAFYLCASSRSGANTGELFFGEGSRLTVL.

The V gene is TRBV19, the J gene TRBJ2-7, with 7 bases aligning to TRBD2. Germline V CDR1 and CDR2: LNHDA, SQIVND (reference sequence). The CDR3 consists of 16 residues. Trimming took 2 bases from V and 7 from J; bases not matched to a gene: 14. CDR3 nucleotides: TGTGCCAGTAGTATAACCGGCGCGGGGGTGGAGGGAGAGCAGTACTTC. It codes for CASSITGAGVEGEQYF.

The rearrangement uses TRBV19 and TRBJ1-4, with D possibly TRBD1 on 5 matching bases. V was shortened by 5 bases and J by 10 bases, with 23 bases between the two germline ends. The CDR3 totals 16 residues. Germline assignment: CDR1 LNHDA and CDR2 SQIVND (reference sequence). The CDR3 DNA follows: TGTGCCAGTAGTGCCTTAATCCCGACAGCAACCGGAAAACTGTTTTTT. As protein: CASSALIPTATGKLFF.